The 31 T cell receptor beta chains below come from one sample, sequenced in a study of CD8 T cells in Susac syndrome. Random hexamers were used to reverse transcribe about 0.45 to 1 ug of RNA. TCRdb passed the immunoSEQ multiplex PCR reads through MiXCR, listing each CDR3 protein once. This sample yields about 22,000 distinct CDR3 sequences, of which 90% to 95% are seen a single time; around 0.25% belongs to the top ten. The source material was CD8+ T cells from PBMCs. These receptors were taken from a human donor in good health.

J is TRBJ1-1 and V is TRBV24-1; perhaps TRBD1 as D (5 bases). V was shortened by 7 bases and J by 1 base, with 9 bases between the two germline ends. Germline V gene lookup returns CDR1 KGHDR and CDR2 SFDVKD. The CDR3 sequence is 13 residues long. CDR3 bases: TGTGCCACCAGGGCGGACAAGAACACTGAAGCTTTCTTT. Its protein product is CATRADKNTEAFF.

This clonotype was recorded once. This chain links TRBV12-3 or TRBV12-4 with TRBJ1-1, with D possibly being TRBD1 (5 bases). The CDR3 runs 14 residues. The V and J ends lost 5 bases and 0 bases respectively, with 10 bases between them. CDR3 sequence reads: CASSPSTVNTEAFF. CDR3 nucleotide sequence: TGTGCCAGCAGTCCTTCGACAGTGAACACTGAAGCTTTCTTT.

The rearrangement links TRBV6-5 to TRBJ1-1; D possibly corresponds to TRBD1 (6 bases). The CDR3 consists of 12 residues. V lost 5 bases and J lost 10, with 14 bases in between. Germline CDR1 and CDR2: MNHEY and SVGAGI. The CDR3 spells CASSARGPGAFF. CDR3 DNA sequence: TGTGCCAGCAGTGCCCGGGGGCCAGGAGCTTTCTTT.

The V call is TRBV5-6, the J call TRBJ2-1; D may be TRBD2 (5 bases). The CDR3 consists of 13 residues. CDR1 is SGHDT, CDR2 YYEEEE, per germline. Trimming took off 0 bases at V and 7 bases at J, with 8 bases between the two ends. The CDR3 region has the DNA TGTGCCAGCAGCTTGGTACCGGGGAATGAGCAGTTCTTC. As protein: CASSLVPGNEQFF.

The chain joins TRBV27 to TRBJ2-7; D is possibly TRBD1 (5 bases). This CDR3 is 15 amino acids long. V was shortened by 3 bases and J by 2 bases, with 14 bases between the two germline ends. Germline V gene data show CDR1 as MNHEY and CDR2 as SMNVEV (reference sequence). The CDR3 DNA reads as TGTGCCAGCAGTTTCTCCTGGGGCGGAACCTACGAGCAGTACTTC. This codes for CASSFSWGGTYEQYF.

The rearrangement links TRBV6-2 or TRBV6-3 to TRBJ2-7; D is unclear. This CDR3 contains 13 residues. Trimming shortened V by 4 bases and J by 3 bases, and 10 bases separated the two germline ends. Germline V CDR1 and CDR2: MNHEY, SVGEGT. In DNA, the CDR3 is TGTGCCAGCAGTTCCGGACGCTACTACGAGCAGTACTTC. Residues: CASSSGRYYEQYF.

The chain uses TRBV7-2 and TRBJ2-7; D unresolved. Per germline, CDR1 SGHTA and CDR2 FQGNSA. The CDR3 covers 13 residues. V gave up 5 bases and J gave up 2 bases, with 10 bases separating them. The CDR3 sequence: CASSPTSTYEQYF. In nucleotides, the CDR3 is TGTGCCAGCAGCCCGACCTCTACCTACGAGCAGTACTTC.

The chain is built from TRBV20-1 and TRBJ1-1; TRBD1 matches at 9 bases. V was clipped by 3 bases and J by 6 bases; unmatched bases: 8. Germline V gives CDR1 DFQATT, CDR2 SNEGSKA (reference sequence). The CDR3 is made up of 14 amino acids. The CDR3 DNA reads TGCAGTGCTAGGTTTAGGACAGGGGATGCTGAAGCTTTCTTT. Translating gives CSARFRTGDAEAFF.

The chain has TRBV29-1 and TRBJ1-2; D unclear. The germline V gene has CDR1 SQVTM and CDR2 ANQGSEA. The CDR3 loop spans 11 amino acids. V was pared by 4 bases and J by 4 bases, with 7 bases between. The CDR3 nucleotides read TGCAGCGTTGCGGGAGTCTATGGCTACACCTTC. Its translation: CSVAGVYGYTF.

For the CDR3, the DNA is TGCAGTGCCTCCCAAGAGAGGCATCAGCCCCAGCATTTT. It translates to CSASQERHQPQHF. V usage is TRBV20-1 and J usage is TRBJ1-5, with no clear D. CDR3 size: 13 residues. The V gene lost 6 bases and the J gene lost 5 bases, with 14 bases spanning the gap. The V gene's germline CDR1 is DFQATT and CDR2 SNEGSKA (reference sequence).

This clonotype was seen a single time. The chain uses TRBV4-3 and TRBJ2-2; D is perhaps TRBD2 (6 bases). The CDR3 length is 18 residues. V dropped 0 bases and J dropped 7 bases, with 21 bases sitting between them. Germline V CDR1 and CDR2: LGHNA, YSLEER. The CDR3 DNA reads as TGCGCCAGCAGCCAAGAAGAAACGACACGGGGGTGGGACGGGGAGCTGTTTTTT. This codes for CASSQEETTRGWDGELFF.

The J gene is TRBJ2-7, the V gene TRBV7-9; TRBD2 is a possible D gene (6 bases). The CDR3 totals 17 residues. Germline loops: CDR1 SEHNR, CDR2 FQNEAQ (reference sequence). V shed 4 bases and J shed 5 bases, with 24 bases lying between them. CDR3 DNA sequence: TGTGCCAGCAGCTATACCTTCAGTGATGGGAGGTCCAACGAGCAGTACTTC. It codes for CASSYTFSDGRSNEQYF.

In its sample, this clonotype was seen a few times. The chain uses TRBV15 and TRBJ2-7; 8 nucleotides agree with TRBD1. V shed 5 bases, J shed 3 bases, and the junction held 6 bases outside the gene matches. The CDR3 covers 14 residues. Germline loops: CDR1 LNHNV, CDR2 YYDKDF (reference sequence). CDR3 amino acids: CATSRRDRGYEQYF. In DNA, the CDR3 is TGTGCCACCAGCCGACGAGACAGGGGCTACGAGCAGTACTTC.

This clonotype was seen once. V and J are TRBV6-6 and TRBJ1-1; tentative D call: TRBD1 (5 bases). The V end lost 5 bases, the J end lost 6 bases, and 19 bases lay between the germline ends. Germline CDR1 is MNHNY and CDR2 is SVGAGI (reference sequence). The CDR3 sequence is 15 residues long. CDR3 in amino acids: CASSPWTSSDPEAFF. DNA for the CDR3: TGTGCCAGCAGTCCCTGGACATCCTCGGACCCTGAAGCTTTCTTT.

The chain carries TRBV29-1 and TRBJ1-1, with D uncertain. CDR3 length: 12 residues. From germline, CDR1 is SQVTM and CDR2 ANQGSEA. The ends were cut back, 1 base at V and 4 bases at J, with 7 bases in the middle. The CDR3 reads CSVEARGTEAFF. CDR3 nucleotide sequence: TGCAGCGTTGAAGCCCGGGGCACTGAAGCTTTCTTT.

This chain uses TRBV21-1 with TRBJ2-3; TRBD1 is taken as the D call from the table, unchecked against the DNA. TRBV21-1 is a documented pseudogene. This CDR3 region has 13 residues. CDR3 sequence: CAKQGVEADTQYF. The DNA of the CDR3 is TGTGCCAAACAGGGGGTCGAGGCAGATACGCAGTATTTT.

V gene TRBV7-2 combines with J gene TRBJ2-1; 9 nucleotides align to TRBD1. The CDR3 has 15 residues. V lost 2 bases and J lost 8; bases outside the gene matches: 7. Germline CDR1 SGHTA, CDR2 FQGNSA. CDR3 bases: TGTGCCAGCAGCTTACGACACAGGGGGCCGGATGAGCAGTTCTTC. Translation: CASSLRHRGPDEQFF.

The chain has TRBV7-9 and TRBJ2-1; no clear D gene. CDR3 length: 13 residues. CDR1 and CDR2 from the germline V gene are SEHNR and FQNEAQ (reference sequence). Trimming removed 5 bases at V and 6 bases at J, with 11 bases between. The chain's CDR3 is CASSNGPGNEQFF. For the CDR3, the DNA is TGTGCCAGCAGCAACGGACCGGGCAATGAGCAGTTCTTC.

The V and J genes are TRBV7-2 and TRBJ1-2, with 9 bases matching TRBD1. This CDR3 is built from 14 residues. J gave up 4 bases and V 5 bases, and 5 bases lay outside the gene matches. The V gene's germline CDR1 is SGHTA and CDR2 FQGNSA. CDR3 coding DNA: TGTGCCAGCAGCCCGGGACAGGGAGGCTATGGCTACACCTTC. Its translation: CASSPGQGGYGYTF.

This rearrangement joins TRBV27 to TRBJ1-1; D gene uncertain. Germline assignment: CDR1 MNHEY and CDR2 SMNVEV (reference sequence). This CDR3 comprises 10 residues. Trimming removed 7 bases from V and 7 bases from J, with 7 bases in between. Written as DNA, the CDR3 is TGTGCCAGCACCACCATTGAAGCTTTCTTT. Protein: CASTTIEAFF.

This rearrangement joins TRBV7-9 to TRBJ2-5; D might be TRBD2 (5 bases). V lost 5 bases, J lost 2 bases, and 12 bases lay in between. Germline V gene lookup returns CDR1 SEHNR and CDR2 FQNEAQ (reference sequence). The CDR3 has 14 amino acids. The CDR3 nucleotides read TGTGCCAGCAGCCCCGGACTGCCACAAGAGACCCAGTACTTC. Amino acid sequence: CASSPGLPQETQYF.

V usage is TRBV11-3 and J usage is TRBJ2-1; 12 positions match TRBD2. The V gene end was trimmed by 5 bases and the J gene end by 5 bases; junction bases not matched to a gene: 10. Germline CDR1 SGHNT, CDR2 YENEEA. The CDR3 is made up of 17 amino acids. The CDR3 DNA follows: TGTGCCAGCAGCCCTGGGGCTAGCGGGGGGGTGGACAATGAGCAGTTCTTC. This gives the protein CASSPGASGGVDNEQFF.

The V and J genes are TRBV5-5 and TRBJ1-5; D call uncertain. Trimming removed 2 bases at V and 0 bases at J, with 9 bases between. This CDR3 comprises 15 residues. Germline-derived CDR1 and CDR2 are SGHKS and YYEKEE (reference sequence). CDR3 region: CASSFRIDSNQPQHF. The CDR3 coding sequence is TGTGCCAGCAGCTTTAGAATAGATAGCAATCAGCCCCAGCATTTT.

The chain is built from TRBV7-9 and TRBJ1-1; unclear D gene. The CDR3 has 14 amino acids. Trimming took off 5 bases at V and 1 base at J, with 11 bases between the two ends. CDR1 SEHNR and CDR2 FQNEAQ come from the germline V gene (reference sequence). The CDR3 here is CASSRPRENTEAFF. The CDR3 DNA reads TGTGCCAGCAGCCGTCCCCGGGAGAACACTGAAGCTTTCTTT.

In its sample, this clonotype was seen once. This chain links TRBV29-1 with TRBJ1-2; no definite D call. The CDR3 is made up of 12 amino acids. CDR1 is SQVTM, CDR2 ANQGSEA, per germline. V was cut by 3 bases and J by 7 bases, with 12 bases left in between. The CDR3 protein is CSVEAGLGGYTF. The CDR3 DNA follows: TGCAGCGTTGAGGCTGGATTGGGTGGCTACACCTTC.

This rearrangement joins TRBV14 to TRBJ2-7; D tentatively fits TRBD1 or TRBD2 (5 bases each). CDR3 length: 17 residues. The V and J ends lost 4 bases and 6 bases respectively, with 25 bases between them. Germline V CDR1 and CDR2: SGHDN, FVKESK. CDR3 in amino acids: CASSPKWGRRRVGEQYF. As DNA, the CDR3 is TGTGCCAGCAGCCCAAAGTGGGGGAGACGGCGGGTGGGCGAGCAGTACTTC.

The V call is TRBV6-6, the J call TRBJ2-2, with D perhaps TRBD1 (5 bases). V was cut by 2 bases and J by 4 bases, with 11 bases left in between. The CDR3 has 15 amino acids. The germline CDR1 and CDR2 sequences are MNHNY and SVGAGI (reference sequence). The CDR3 region is CASSYVRQITGELFF. CDR3 coding DNA: TGTGCCAGCAGTTACGTAAGACAGATCACCGGGGAGCTGTTTTTT.

The chain employs TRBV4-3 and TRBJ2-1; the D call may be TRBD1 or TRBD2 (5 bases each). The CDR3 runs to 17 residues. The germline V gene encodes CDR1 LGHNA and CDR2 YSLEER. V dropped 1 base and J dropped 5 bases, with 18 bases sitting between them. CDR3 amino acids: CASSQVPFGARNNEQFF. CDR3 DNA: TGCGCCAGCAGCCAAGTCCCCTTCGGGGCGAGAAACAATGAGCAGTTCTTC.

The V call is TRBV19, the J call TRBJ1-5, with D perhaps matching TRBD1 (6 bases). The V end was cut by 4 bases, the J end by 0 bases, with 10 bases between. Germline CDR1 reads LNHDA; CDR2 reads SQIVND (reference sequence). The CDR3 is 15 amino acids. The CDR3 DNA reads as TGTGCCAGTAGTACATGGACAGTTAGCAATCAGCCCCAGCATTTT. It specifies CASSTWTVSNQPQHF.

The rearrangement joins TRBV6-1 to TRBJ2-3; 8 bases are shared with TRBD2. After removal of 7 bases from V and 1 base from J, the junction contained 10 bases not matched to a gene. This CDR3 region has 16 residues. Germline CDR1 reads MNHNS; CDR2 reads SASEGT. CDR3 region: CASTLRGAGGTDTQYF. The DNA for the CDR3 is TGTGCCAGCACCTTAAGAGGAGCGGGGGGCACAGATACGCAGTATTTT.

This clonotype was observed once. The chain carries TRBV7-6 and TRBJ2-7; 10 bases are a match to TRBD1. Trimming cost V 4 bases and J 2 bases; bases outside gene matches: 5. Germline CDR1 reads SGHVS; CDR2 reads FNYEAQ. The CDR3 extends over 15 amino acids. DNA for the CDR3: TGTGCCAGCAGCTCGGACAGGGGGATCCCCTACGAGCAGTACTTC. Encoded protein: CASSSDRGIPYEQYF.